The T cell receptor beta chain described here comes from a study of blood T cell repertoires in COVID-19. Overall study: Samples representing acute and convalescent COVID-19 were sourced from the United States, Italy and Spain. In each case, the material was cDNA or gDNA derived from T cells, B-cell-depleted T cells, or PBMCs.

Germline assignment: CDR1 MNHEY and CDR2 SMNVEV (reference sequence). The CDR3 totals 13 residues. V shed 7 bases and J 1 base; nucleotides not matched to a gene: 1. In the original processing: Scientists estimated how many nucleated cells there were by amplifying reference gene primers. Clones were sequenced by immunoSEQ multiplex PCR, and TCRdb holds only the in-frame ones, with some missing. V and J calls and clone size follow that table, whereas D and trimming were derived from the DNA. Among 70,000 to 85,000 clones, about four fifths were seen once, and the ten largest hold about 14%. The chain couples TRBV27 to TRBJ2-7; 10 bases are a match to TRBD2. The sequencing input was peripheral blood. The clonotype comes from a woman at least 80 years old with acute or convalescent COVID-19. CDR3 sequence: CASTSGGSYEQYF. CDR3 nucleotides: TGTGCCAGCACTAGCGGGGGTTCCTACGAGCAGTACTTC.